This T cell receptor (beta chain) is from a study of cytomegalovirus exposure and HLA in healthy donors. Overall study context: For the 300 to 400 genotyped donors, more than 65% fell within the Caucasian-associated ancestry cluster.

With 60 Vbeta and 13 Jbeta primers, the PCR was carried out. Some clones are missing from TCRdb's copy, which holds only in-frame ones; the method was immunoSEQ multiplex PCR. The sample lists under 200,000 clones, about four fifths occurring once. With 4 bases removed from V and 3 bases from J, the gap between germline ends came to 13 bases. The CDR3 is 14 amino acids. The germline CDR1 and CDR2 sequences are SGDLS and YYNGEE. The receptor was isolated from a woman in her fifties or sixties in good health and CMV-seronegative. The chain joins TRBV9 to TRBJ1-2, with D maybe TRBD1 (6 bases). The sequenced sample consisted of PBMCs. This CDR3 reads CASSSTRQDYGYTF. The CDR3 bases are TGTGCCAGCAGCTCTACCCGACAGGACTATGGCTACACCTTC.